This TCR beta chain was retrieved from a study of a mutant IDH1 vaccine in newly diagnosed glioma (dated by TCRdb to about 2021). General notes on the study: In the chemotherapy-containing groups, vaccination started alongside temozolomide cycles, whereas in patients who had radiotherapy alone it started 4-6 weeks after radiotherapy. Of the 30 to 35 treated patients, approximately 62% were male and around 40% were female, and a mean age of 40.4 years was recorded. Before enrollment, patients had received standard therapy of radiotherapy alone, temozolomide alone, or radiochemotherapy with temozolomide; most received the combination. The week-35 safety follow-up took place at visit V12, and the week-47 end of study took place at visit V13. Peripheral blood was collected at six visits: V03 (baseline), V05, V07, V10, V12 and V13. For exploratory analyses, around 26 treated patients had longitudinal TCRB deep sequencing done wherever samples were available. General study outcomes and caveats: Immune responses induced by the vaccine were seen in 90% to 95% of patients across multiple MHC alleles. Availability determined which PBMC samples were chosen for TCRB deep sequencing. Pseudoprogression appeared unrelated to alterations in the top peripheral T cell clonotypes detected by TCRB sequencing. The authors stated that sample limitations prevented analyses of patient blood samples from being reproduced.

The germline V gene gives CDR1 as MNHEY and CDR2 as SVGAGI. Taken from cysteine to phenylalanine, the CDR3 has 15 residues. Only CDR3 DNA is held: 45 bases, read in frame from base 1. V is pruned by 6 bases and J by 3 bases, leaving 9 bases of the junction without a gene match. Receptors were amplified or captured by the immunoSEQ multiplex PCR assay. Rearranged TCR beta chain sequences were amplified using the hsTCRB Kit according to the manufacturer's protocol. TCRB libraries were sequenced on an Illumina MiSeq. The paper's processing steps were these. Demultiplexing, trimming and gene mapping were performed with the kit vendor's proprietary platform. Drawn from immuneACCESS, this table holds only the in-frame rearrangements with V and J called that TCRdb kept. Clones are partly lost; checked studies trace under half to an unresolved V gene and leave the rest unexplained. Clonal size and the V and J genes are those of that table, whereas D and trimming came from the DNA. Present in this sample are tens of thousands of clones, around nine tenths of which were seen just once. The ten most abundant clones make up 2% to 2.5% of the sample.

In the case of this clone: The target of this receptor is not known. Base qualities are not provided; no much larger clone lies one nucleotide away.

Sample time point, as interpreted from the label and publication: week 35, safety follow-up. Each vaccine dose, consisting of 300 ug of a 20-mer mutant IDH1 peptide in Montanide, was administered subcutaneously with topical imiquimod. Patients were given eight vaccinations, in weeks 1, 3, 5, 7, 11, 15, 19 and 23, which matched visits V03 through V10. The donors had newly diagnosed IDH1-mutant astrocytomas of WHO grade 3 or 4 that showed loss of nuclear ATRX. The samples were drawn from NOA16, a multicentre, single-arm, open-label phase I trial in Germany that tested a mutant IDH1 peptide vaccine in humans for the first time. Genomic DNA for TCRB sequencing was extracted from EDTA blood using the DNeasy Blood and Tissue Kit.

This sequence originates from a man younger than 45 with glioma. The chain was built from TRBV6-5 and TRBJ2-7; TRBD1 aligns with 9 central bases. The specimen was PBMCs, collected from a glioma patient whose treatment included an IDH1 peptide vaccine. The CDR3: CASREWDRAFYEQYF. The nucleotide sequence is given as TGTGCCAGCAGAGAATGGGACAGGGCCTTCTACGAGCAGTACTTC.